This T cell receptor (beta chain) was sequenced for a study of blood T cell repertoires in COVID-19. This clone was observed a few times. Libraries were prepared by immunoSEQ multiplex PCR; TCRdb keeps only in-frame clonotypes and omits some of them. The sample holds about 200,000 clones, roughly 82% seen once. Germline CDR1 reads LGHDT; CDR2 reads YNNKEL (reference sequence). This CDR3 spans 15 amino acids. V lost 3 bases and J 2 bases, leaving 13 bases between the germline ends. The chain has TRBV3-1 (or the pseudogene TRBV3-2) and TRBJ1-1, with D maybe TRBD1 (6 bases). This receptor was obtained from a woman in her sixties or seventies with acute COVID-19. Sequencing was carried out using PBMCs or T cells enriched from blood (not recorded which). DNA for the CDR3: TGTGCCAGCAGCCAGGCTTACAGGGCCAACACTGAAGCTTTCTTT. Protein sequence: CASSQAYRANTEAFF.